Listed below are T cell receptor beta chains from one sample, sequenced in a study of T cell changes during pregnancy in multiple sclerosis. The repertoire was sequenced with immunoSEQ multiplex PCR; TCRdb's copy has only in-frame clones and lacks some. The data contain roughly 29,000 clones, roughly nine tenths of them singletons. The sequenced sample was CD8+ T cells from peripheral blood mononuclear cells, obtained before pregnancy. These receptors all stem from a female donor with multiple sclerosis, enrolled in a pregnancy study. The CDR3 runs from the conserved cysteine through the conserved F or W. A D gene is named only where the DNA matches it firmly. Only some rows state a clone size, as once, few, many or a class for expanded clones.

D	J	V	size	DNA	CDR3
TRBD2	TRBJ2-7	TRBV5-1	NA	TGCGCCAGCAGCTTGGGACTAGCGGGAGCCCTAAGCTCCTACGAGCAGTACTTC	CASSLGLAGALSSYEQYF
TRBD1	TRBJ2-7	TRBV29-1	once	TGCAGCGTTGAAGATATTGGACAGGGATACGAGCAGTACTTC	CSVEDIGQGYEQYF
NA	TRBJ1-3	TRBV6-4	NA	TGTGCCAGCAGTGAAGACGGGAGCTCTGGAAACACCATATATTTT	CASSEDGSSGNTIYF
NA	TRBJ2-2	TRBV4-1	NA	TGCGCCAGCAGCCACCGAGCCGGGGAGCTGTTTTTT	CASSHRAGELFF
TRBD1	TRBJ2-7	TRBV4-1	medium-sized	TGCGCCAGCAGCCAAGTGACGGGACAGGGCCCCTACGAGCAGTACTTC	CASSQVTGQGPYEQYF
NA	TRBJ2-5	TRBV7-6	NA	TGTGCCAGCAGCCCCCTAGTGGGAGAGACCCAGTACTTC	CASSPLVGETQYF
TRBD2	TRBJ2-3	TRBV27	NA	TGTGCCAGCAGTCCGGGACTAGCGGCCACAGATACGCAGTATTTT	CASSPGLAATDTQYF
NA	TRBJ1-4	TRBV7-2	NA	TGTGCCAGCAGCCCGGGTACGGGACAAACTAATGAAAAACTGTTTTTT	CASSPGTGQTNEKLFF
TRBD1	TRBJ1-1	TRBV9	NA	TGTGCCAGCAGCACAGGGGGCGCTTGGACTGAAGCTTTCTTT	CASSTGGAWTEAFF
NA	TRBJ2-2	TRBV7-3	NA	TGTGCCAGCAGCCCCTCACGGGAGACCGGGGAGCTGTTTTTT	CASSPSRETGELFF
NA	TRBJ1-4	TRBV18	NA	TGTGCCAGCTCACCACCGCTGGAGGTGGGAAAACTGTTTTTT	CASSPPLEVGKLFF
TRBD1	TRBJ2-2	TRBV7-6	NA	TGTGCCAGCAGCTCCGGACAGGGGGCGCCCGGGGAGCTGTTTTTT	CASSSGQGAPGELFF
NA	TRBJ1-6	TRBV27	NA	TGTGCCAGCAGTACGACAGCTATTAATTCACCCCTCCACTTT	CASSTTAINSPLHF
TRBD1	TRBJ2-7	TRBV4-3	NA	TGCGCCAGCAGCCAAGAGGACAGGCCCAGCTCCTACGAGCAGTACTTC	CASSQEDRPSSYEQYF
TRBD2	TRBJ2-1	TRBV9	once	TGTGCCAGCGCCGGACTAGCGAATGAGCAGTTCTTC	CASAGLANEQFF
TRBD2	TRBJ2-5	TRBV30	NA	TGTGCCTGGAGTACCCAGCGGGAGACGGAGACCCAGTACTTC	CAWSTQRETETQYF
TRBD1	TRBJ1-1	TRBV6-5	NA	TGTGCCAGCGGAGACAGGGGGCAGGGGGGGGCTTTCTTT	CASGDRGQGGAFF
TRBD2	TRBJ2-1	TRBV7-3	once	TGTGCCAGCAGCTTATCAGCGGGAAGGGTCGATGAGCAGTTCTTC	CASSLSAGRVDEQFF
NA	TRBJ2-1	TRBV19	NA	TGTGCCAGTAGTACAGGGGTTTTCTACAATGAGCAGTTCTTC	CASSTGVFYNEQFF
NA	TRBJ1-3	TRBV6-1	NA	TGTGCCAGCAGCGAAAGGACCGGGAGAGGGAACACCATATATTTT	CASSERTGRGNTIYF
TRBD1	TRBJ1-2	TRBV7-6	NA	TGTGCCAGCAGCCAAGAACGGGTTTCAGGGGGCGCGTTCCGCTATGGCTACACCTTC	CASSQERVSGGAFRYGYTF
NA	TRBJ2-7	TRBV6-6	NA	TGTGCCAGCAGTTACTCCGACAGGAGTCCCTACGAGCAGTACTTC	CASSYSDRSPYEQYF
NA	TRBJ1-1	TRBV14	few	TGTGCCAGCAGCCAAGAGCAGTCTGAAGCTTTCTTT	CASSQEQSEAFF
NA	TRBJ1-1	TRBV27	NA	TGTGCCAGCAGTTTGACAGTTTTTCTGAACACTGAAGCTTTCTTT	CASSLTVFLNTEAFF
NA	TRBJ2-2	TRBV9	NA	TGTGCCAGCAGCGTAGCGGGGAGCGGGGAGCTGTTTTTT	CASSVAGSGELFF
TRBD1	TRBJ1-6	TRBV4-3	NA	TGCGCCAGCAGCCAAGACGATTCCGGGACAGGGGTTCGCTCACCCCTCCACTTT	CASSQDDSGTGVRSPLHF
TRBD1	TRBJ2-7	TRBV10-3	NA	TGTGCCATCAGTGAGAACAGGGGGCTAGTCGAGCAGTACTTC	CAISENRGLVEQYF
TRBD2	TRBJ2-7	TRBV14	NA	TGTGCCAGCAGCCAATGGGAGGGCAGCGTCGTCTACGAGCAGTACTTC	CASSQWEGSVVYEQYF
NA	TRBJ1-1	TRBV6-5	NA	TGTGCCAGCATCACGTCCGTGACAGGAAACACTGAAGCTTTCTTT	CASITSVTGNTEAFF
TRBD1	TRBJ1-5	TRBV2	NA	TGTGCCAGCAGTGTGGGCCAGGGGGTTATCGAGCAGCCCCAGCATTTT	CASSVGQGVIEQPQHF
NA	TRBJ1-1	TRBV6-5	NA	TGTGCCAGCAGTTATACGGGGGGACCCGACACTGAAGCTTTCTTT	CASSYTGGPDTEAFF
NA	TRBJ1-2	TRBV7-9	NA	TGTGCCAGCAGCTTAGAGAGGGACTATGGCTACACCTTC	CASSLERDYGYTF
NA	TRBJ2-1	TRBV7-2	NA	TGTGCCAGCAGTTCCCTCGAGGGCGGGACCTCCTACAATGAGCAGTTCTTC	CASSSLEGGTSYNEQFF
NA	TRBJ1-5	TRBV28	NA	TGTGCCAGCAGTTCCGGGAGGACGGGCAATCAGCCCCAGCATTTT	CASSSGRTGNQPQHF
NA	TRBJ2-7	TRBV6-1	NA	TGTGCCGTCGCCGGCGTCTCTGCGGGTTCCTACGAGCAGTACTTC	CAVAGVSAGSYEQYF
TRBD1	TRBJ2-5	TRBV9	once	TGTGCCAGCAGCCCTTGGGACAGACAAGAGACCCAGTACTTC	CASSPWDRQETQYF
TRBD1	TRBJ1-1	TRBV6-5	NA	TGTGCCAGCAGTTCTCCTGGACAGGGAAAAGCTTTCTTT	CASSSPGQGKAFF
NA	TRBJ2-7	TRBV27	few	TGTGCCAGCAGACGGGAGCAGGACGAGCAGTACTTC	CASRREQDEQYF
NA	TRBJ1-6	TRBV7-6	NA	TGTGCCAGCAGCTCAGGGAACAGGGTTAGCCCGAATTCACCCCTCCACTTT	CASSSGNRVSPNSPLHF
NA	TRBJ2-5	TRBV9	NA	TGTGCCAGCAGCGATACAGCAGGGGCAGAGACCCAGTACTTC	CASSDTAGAETQYF
TRBD1	TRBJ1-4	TRBV6-6	NA	TGTGCCAGCAGTGCAAAACAGGGGGCGCATGAAAAACTGTTTTTT	CASSAKQGAHEKLFF
TRBD1	TRBJ2-7	TRBV6-4	NA	TGTGCCAGCAGTGCGGGGACAGGGAGTTCCTACGAGCAGTACTTC	CASSAGTGSSYEQYF
TRBD2	TRBJ2-1	TRBV7-3	NA	TGTGCCAGCAGCTTAACGGCGGGGGTAGCGGCGTACAATGAGCAGTTCTTC	CASSLTAGVAAYNEQFF
TRBD1	TRBJ1-2	TRBV15	NA	TGTGCCACCACTTCCGGGACAGGGGGCAGGAACTATGGCTACACCTTC	CATTSGTGGRNYGYTF
NA	TRBJ1-4	TRBV27	NA	TGTGCCAGCAGTTTAATCGGTGCAACTAATGAAAAACTGTTTTTT	CASSLIGATNEKLFF
NA	TRBJ1-5	TRBV4-1	NA	TGCGCCAGCAGCCAAGATGACAGTAGCAATCAGCCCCAGCATTTT	CASSQDDSSNQPQHF
TRBD1	TRBJ1-1	TRBV9	once	TGTGCCAGCAGCCCCCGGACAGGGGGGAACACTGAAGCTTTCTTT	CASSPRTGGNTEAFF
TRBD1	TRBJ2-5	TRBV9	NA	TGTGCCAGCAGCGCAGGGGGCCAAGAGACCCAGTACTTC	CASSAGGQETQYF
TRBD2	TRBJ2-2	TRBV9	NA	TGTGCCAGCAGCATGGGACTAGCGGGAGGGAAAATCAGGAGAACGAACACCGGGGAGCTGTTTTTT	CASSMGLAGGKIRRTNTGELFF
TRBD1	TRBJ1-2	TRBV7-9	NA	TGTGCCAGCAGCCCCTCCGGGACAGGGCGTTTCTATGGCTACACCTTC	CASSPSGTGRFYGYTF
TRBD1	TRBJ2-7	TRBV28	NA	TGTGCCAGCAGTTTATTGTCCGGGACAGGCTACGAGCAGTACTTC	CASSLLSGTGYEQYF
TRBD1	TRBJ2-2	TRBV7-6	NA	TGTGCCAGCAGCTCTCACCGGGACAGGGTAACCGGGGAGCTGTTTTTT	CASSSHRDRVTGELFF
TRBD1	TRBJ1-2	TRBV4-3	NA	TGCGCCAGCAGCCAGGGACAGTTCTATACTAACTATGGCTACACCTTC	CASSQGQFYTNYGYTF
NA	TRBJ1-1	TRBV5-1	NA	TGCGCCAGCAGCTTGGCGGAGGCGGACACTGAAGCTTTCTTT	CASSLAEADTEAFF